Below, one T cell receptor beta chain is given with its context. Its target antigen remains unknown. The sample holds no much larger clone one base away, and base qualities are not on file. RNA was extracted using the RNeasy kit, and about 0.45 to 1 ug of the RNA was reverse transcribed with random hexamers. The immunoSEQ multiplex PCR assay, covering 54 Vbeta and 13 Jbeta segments, was used to amplify TCR beta CDR3 regions. PCR amplification bias was corrected using a synthetic template baseline for primer optimization and computational correction. Turning to the authors' computational methods: Only productive sequences were kept, with reads annotated to V, D and J genes according to IMGT and analyzed in immunoSEQ Analyzer. To calculate clonality, Shannon entropy was normalized by log2 of the number of productive unique sequences and then subtracted from one. For each patient and control, public and private clones were evaluated within the 100 most prevalent clones. Clones were defined as Susac-specific if absent from the healthy and MS cohorts, from approximately 1,100 published viral clones and from other ImmuneACCESS disease sequences. TCRdb cleaned the public reads at Q25 with fastp, built clones with MiXCR and kept in-frame beta chains. Here each entry gathers all rows of one CDR3 protein and keeps the most common genes and DNA. The V and J calls come from TCRdb's annotation, not from the publication. A total of 130,000 or so distinct CDR3 sequences appear in this sample, approximately 89% of them only once. The ten largest clonotypes hold approximately 0.24% of the sample.

High-throughput TCR beta sequencing profiled peripheral blood CD8+ and CD4+ T cells from healthy donors, Susac syndrome patients and multiple sclerosis patients. The multiple sclerosis controls were treatment-naive patients who had stable or active relapsing-remitting disease and met the revised McDonald criteria. Bulk CD8+ and CD4+ T cells were purified by magnetic negative isolation, whereas CD8+ TEMRA cells were enriched by FACS. Blood was drawn into EDTA tubes, processed within 24 hours, and PBMCs were isolated by density gradient centrifugation. PBMCs intended for TCR sequencing were cryopreserved in liquid nitrogen and thawed later in a water bath at 37 degrees C. The sorted or isolated CD4+, CD8+ and CD8+ TEMRA cells reached a purity of at least 90%. This entry belongs to a study of CD8 T cells in Susac syndrome (dated by TCRdb to about 2019). Describing the broader study: The study used repertoire sequencing to test whether antigen drove CD8+ T cell activation and differentiation in Susac syndrome. The clonality of the CD8+ T cell repertoire was compared across approximately 11 healthy donors, around 14 Susac syndrome patients and under 17 multiple sclerosis patients.

Including the terminal cysteine and phenylalanine, the CDR3 comprises 16 residues. Only the CDR3 portion is preserved as DNA: 48 bases, with reading frame beginning at the first base. Sequences MNHEY (CDR1) and SMNVEV (CDR2) are obtained from the germline V gene (reference sequence). V gives up 5 bases and J gives up 3 bases, and the segment between their germline ends measures 19 bases. Here is what the overall study found, with its caveats: The number of individuals in the TCR sequencing and HLA analysis was recognized as being relatively small.

The sequence was obtained from a human donor with multiple sclerosis. The sample taken for sequencing was CD8+ T cells from PBMCs. In this chain, TRBV27 is recombined with TRBJ1-1; there is no confident call for the D gene. The CDR3 protein sequence reads: CASSPQLRLVDTEAFF. The DNA is as follows: TGTGCCAGCAGTCCACAACTCAGGCTTGTCGACACTGAAGCTTTCTTT.